This TCR beta chain was recovered during a study of CD8 T cells in Susac syndrome. V shed 0 bases and J 8 bases; nucleotides not matched to a gene: 5. The CDR3 length is 14 residues. The V gene's germline CDR1 is SGHRS and CDR2 YFSETQ. The RNA input was about 0.5 to 1 ug, and it was reverse transcribed with random hexamers. Coverage of TCR beta CDR3 amplification by immunoSEQ multiplex PCR extended to 54 Vbeta and 13 Jbeta. Each CDR3 protein gets one entry after TCRdb re-called the immunoSEQ multiplex PCR reads with MiXCR. This sample has about 200,000 distinct CDR3 sequences; 85% to 95% occur once, and the top ten carry 0.1%.

The sequenced material came from CD4+ T cells from PBMCs. The sequence derives from a human donor in good health. The chain employs TRBV5-1 and TRBJ2-1; 7 positions match TRBD1. The CDR3 nucleotides read TGCGCCAGCAGCTTGGGAACCGACAGGGATGAGCAGTTCTTC. Its translation: CASSLGTDRDEQFF.